The sequence of this T cell receptor (beta chain) was determined in a study of T cells after yellow fever vaccination (dated by TCRdb to between 2018 and 2021). As for the study more broadly: The SMART-Seq v4 Ultra Low Input RNA kit was used to prepare libraries from fractions with low cell numbers. To follow T-cell clones before and after primary and booster YFV17D yellow fever vaccination, bulk TCR alpha and beta repertoires were sequenced over time. Two healthy male donors, one aged 18 to 30 and one aged 30 to 40 years, were included in the cohort. Blood was drawn at multiple timepoints before and after primary and secondary immunization, with bulk PBMC replicates and cell subsets isolated.

This clonotype was detected only a few times. The target of this receptor is not known. The record has no base qualities; no much larger clone is one base away. Synthesis of TCR cDNA relied on 5'RACE template switching, a step that introduced a universal primer site along with unique molecular identifiers. Priming of cDNA synthesis was performed from both the TCR alpha and TCR beta constant segments. Two PCR steps were used to amplify libraries, with sample barcodes and sequencing adapters being added in the second step. Sequencing of libraries was performed on Illumina HiSeq 2500 (2x100 bp) or NovaSeq (2x150 bp). The paper's processing steps were these. MIGEC was used to demultiplex reads and collapse the reads into UMI consensus sequences, and MiXCR was used for V(D)J alignment. Vaccine-responding clonotypes were defined with edgeR using replicate PBMC samples, requiring FDR below 0.01 and a log2 fold change above 5 up to day 15. CD4 or CD8 identity was assigned to each bulk clonotype according to whether the clonotype was present at higher abundance in the sequenced CD4 repertoire or the sequenced CD8 repertoire. Using fastp at Q25 and MiXCR, TCRdb reprocessed the public reads and kept productive beta chains. CDR3 protein duplicates are merged, each entry listing the most common genes and DNA. These V and J calls rely on TCRdb rather than the paper's analysis. This sample is represented by under 250,000 distinct CDR3 sequences; 6.9% of them were singletons. Of the sample, roughly 0.9% is held by the ten largest clones.

General findings and caveats noted by the study authors: Because the study included only a couple of donors, the extent to which the findings can be generalized is limited. The secondary T-cell response was found to be weaker but faster than the primary response, with a peak reached on day 5 rather than on day 15. Most clones expanded after primary vaccination were re-detected after the booster (around 96% of CD4 and approximately 88% of CD8), suggesting broad memory maintenance. A small share of clonotypes occurred in both CD4 and CD8 compartments, likely arising from convergent recombination. Computational filtering was needed because FACS-sorted repertoires could contain abundant contaminating clonotypes from the bulk population.

Taken with the paper, the label for treatment or condition translates to: live attenuated yellow fever vaccine strain. PBMCs were isolated from peripheral blood using a standard Ficoll-Paque protocol. CD4 and CD8 T-cell fractions were isolated with Dynabeads CD4 and CD8 positive selection kits. TriZol was used to extract RNA from bulk PBMCs, from CD4 and CD8 fractions, and from dextramer-positive and dextramer-negative fractions. The CDR3 runs 11 amino acids, cysteine and phenylalanine included. Of the read, only the CDR3 DNA is kept; its 33 bases are in frame from base 1. Relative to germline, V is 11 bases shorter and J is 5 bases shorter, with 12 bases between their ends. Looking up the germline V gene (reference sequence) yields CDR1 MNHNY and CDR2 SVGAGI.

The receptor's source is a man aged 25 to 40 who received the YFV17D yellow fever vaccine. Recombination connected TRBV6-6 to TRBJ1-1; TRBD1 is possibly the D segment (5 matching bases). The sample in question was CD4+ T cells sorted from PBMCs, obtained 15 days after the yellow fever booster vaccination. The CDR3 has the sequence CASQGGTEAFF. The DNA is TGTGCCTCTCAGGGAGGAACTGAAGCTTTCTTT.